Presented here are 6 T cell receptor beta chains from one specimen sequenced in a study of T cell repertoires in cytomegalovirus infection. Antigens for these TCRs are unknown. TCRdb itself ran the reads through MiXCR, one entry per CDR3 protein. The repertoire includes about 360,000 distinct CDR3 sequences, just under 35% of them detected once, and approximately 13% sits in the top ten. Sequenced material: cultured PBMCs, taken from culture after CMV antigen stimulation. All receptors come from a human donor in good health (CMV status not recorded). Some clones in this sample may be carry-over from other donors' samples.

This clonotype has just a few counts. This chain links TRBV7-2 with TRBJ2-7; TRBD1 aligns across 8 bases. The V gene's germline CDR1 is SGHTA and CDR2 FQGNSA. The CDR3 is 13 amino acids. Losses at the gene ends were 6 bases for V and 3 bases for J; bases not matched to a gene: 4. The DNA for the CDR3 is TGTGCCAGCAGTACCGGGACAGGCTACGAGCAGTACTTC. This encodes CASSTGTGYEQYF.

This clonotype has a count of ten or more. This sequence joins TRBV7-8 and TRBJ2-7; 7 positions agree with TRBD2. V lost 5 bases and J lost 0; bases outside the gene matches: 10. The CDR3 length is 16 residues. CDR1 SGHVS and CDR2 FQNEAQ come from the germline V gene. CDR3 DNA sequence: TGTGCCAGCAGCGCAACTAGCGCGCATAGCTCCTACGAGCAGTACTTC. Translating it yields CASSATSAHSSYEQYF.

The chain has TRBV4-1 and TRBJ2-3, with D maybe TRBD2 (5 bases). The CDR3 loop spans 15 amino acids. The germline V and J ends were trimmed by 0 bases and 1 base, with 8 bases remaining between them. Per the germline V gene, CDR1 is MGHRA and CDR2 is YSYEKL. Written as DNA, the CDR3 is TGCGCCAGCAGCCAAGAGGAGAGGGGCACAGATACGCAGTATTTT. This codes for CASSQEERGTDTQYF.

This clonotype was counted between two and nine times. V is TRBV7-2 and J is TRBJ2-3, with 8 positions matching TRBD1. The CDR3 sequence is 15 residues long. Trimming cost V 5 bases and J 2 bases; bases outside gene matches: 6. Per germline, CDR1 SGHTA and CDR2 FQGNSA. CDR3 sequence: CASSRQGPYTDTQYF. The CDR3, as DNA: TGTGCCAGCAGCCGACAGGGGCCTTACACAGATACGCAGTATTTT.

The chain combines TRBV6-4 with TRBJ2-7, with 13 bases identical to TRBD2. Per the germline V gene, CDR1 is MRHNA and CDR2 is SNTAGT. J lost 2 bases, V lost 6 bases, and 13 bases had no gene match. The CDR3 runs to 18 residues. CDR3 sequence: CASSFGTSGNRFPYEQYF. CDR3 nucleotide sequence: TGTGCCAGCAGCTTCGGGACTAGCGGGAATCGATTCCCCTACGAGCAGTACTTC.

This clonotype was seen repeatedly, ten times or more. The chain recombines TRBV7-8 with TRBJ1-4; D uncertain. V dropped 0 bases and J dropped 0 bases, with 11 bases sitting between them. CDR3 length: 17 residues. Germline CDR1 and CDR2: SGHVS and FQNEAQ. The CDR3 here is CASSLANRFATNEKLFF. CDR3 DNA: TGTGCCAGCAGCTTAGCGAATCGCTTTGCAACTAATGAAAAACTGTTTTTT. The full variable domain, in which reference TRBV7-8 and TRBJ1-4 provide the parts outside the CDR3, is GAGVSQSPRYKVAKRGQDVALRCDPISGHVSLFWYQQALGQGPEFLTYFQNEAQLDKSGLPSDRFFAERPEGSVSTLKIQRTQQEDSAVYLCASSLANRFATNEKLFFGSGTQLSVL.